The clone carrying this T cell receptor beta chain has more than one count but fewer than ten. Its antigen remains unidentified. The V end lost 2 bases, the J end lost 2 bases, and 1 base lay between the germline ends. Germline V CDR1 and CDR2: MDHEN, SYDVKM. This CDR3 comprises 12 residues. At the Johns Hopkins FTIC core, DNA taken from cultured CD4+ T cells was sequenced by way of the Oncomine TCR Beta short-read assay. Cultured CD4+ T cells yielded the extracted genomic DNA. TCRdb reprocessed the PCR reads with MiXCR, giving one entry per CDR3 protein. The sample has 12,000 or so distinct CDR3 sequences; about 39% are singletons. The sample's treatment: roughly 11-day PBMC culture with coronavirus spike peptide pools or control peptides (ViraFEST assay). Pre-COVID-19 pandemic sampling (2011-2018) yielded the unexposed donor's CD4+ T cells. These data are taken from a study of vaccination and CD4 T cells after COVID-19. About the study: Overlapping spike peptides from SARS-CoV-2, HCoV-NL63, HCoV-OC43 and HCoV-229E served to stimulate the cells.

General observations from the study: Convalescent patients had a median about 90% of reactive clones appearing only post-vaccination.

Sequencing was done on a sample of CD4+ T cells from blood, cultured in vitro. This chain uses TRBV28 with TRBJ1-5; D ambiguous. This TCR was sampled from a human donor in good health. This chain's CDR3 is CASSLGNQPQHF. As DNA, the CDR3 is TGTGCCAGCAGTTTAGGCAATCAGCCCCAGCATTTT.